The 20 T cell receptor beta chains listed next were all sequenced from one sample in a study of CD8 T cells in Susac syndrome. Reverse transcription of roughly 0.5 to 1 ug RNA was performed with random hexamers. TCRdb recomputed calls from the immunoSEQ multiplex PCR reads with MiXCR, one row per CDR3 protein. The sample has 65,000 to 75,000 distinct CDR3 sequences, more than 85% seen once. Sequencing was done on a sample of CD8+ T cells from PBMCs. These receptors originate from a human donor in good health.

The genes are TRBV5-6 and TRBJ1-5; D is ambiguous. V gave up 0 bases and J gave up 6 bases, with 10 bases separating them. Per the germline V gene, CDR1 is SGHDT and CDR2 is YYEEEE. The CDR3 has 14 amino acids. CDR3 coding DNA: TGTGCCAGCAGCTTGGGTTCGGGGATTCAGCCCCAGCATTTT. Amino acids: CASSLGSGIQPQHF.

This clonotype was detected once. This chain connects TRBV7-8 to TRBJ2-7, with TRBD2 matching over 8 bases. The V gene end was trimmed by 1 base and the J gene end by 1 base; junction bases not matched to a gene: 6. Germline CDR1 SGHVS, CDR2 FQNEAQ. CDR3 length equals 16 residues. CDR3 DNA: TGTGCCAGCAGCTTAGTTTTAGCGGGGAGATCCTACGAGCAGTACTTC. The encoded protein is CASSLVLAGRSYEQYF.

The chain carries TRBV28 and TRBJ1-1; 7 bases agree with TRBD1. The germline gives CDR1 MDHEN, CDR2 SYDVKM. With V trimmed by 6 bases and J by 12 bases, 10 bases remained unmatched. This CDR3 region has 12 residues. Written as DNA, the CDR3 is TGTGCCAGCAGCCGGACAGGTGGGGGAACTTTCTTT. It specifies CASSRTGGGTFF.

The chain links TRBV6-6 to TRBJ2-7, with TRBD2 matching over 8 bases. The CDR3 is made up of 14 amino acids. CDR1 is MNHNY and CDR2 is SVGAGI in the germline V gene (reference sequence). Unmatched junction bases numbered 8, after V lost 5 bases and J lost 5 bases. CDR3 region: CASSHRRGDHEQYF. The CDR3 bases are TGTGCCAGCAGTCATCGGCGGGGGGACCACGAGCAGTACTTC.

The chain uses TRBV5-6 and TRBJ1-2; unclear D gene. CDR1 is SGHDT, CDR2 YYEEEE, per germline. V was pared by 0 bases and J by 5 bases, with 11 bases between. The CDR3 is 14 amino acids. The CDR3 loop reads CASSLDINFYGYTF. DNA of the CDR3: TGTGCCAGCAGCTTGGACATCAATTTTTATGGCTACACCTTC.

This clonotype was detected only once. This rearrangement joins TRBV15 to TRBJ2-7, with D maybe TRBD2 (6 bases). Germline CDR1 and CDR2: LNHNV and YYDKDF (reference sequence). V was shortened by 5 bases and J by 3 bases, with 20 bases between the two germline ends. CDR3 size: 16 residues. CDR3 region: CATSPPASEPGYEQYV. Written as DNA, the CDR3 is TGTGCCACCAGCCCCCCGGCTAGCGAACCCGGCTACGAGCAGTACGTC.

The V and J genes are TRBV30 and TRBJ1-1; no clear D gene. The V end was cut by 1 base, the J end by 0 bases, with 3 bases between. The germline V gene encodes CDR1 GTSNPN and CDR2 SVGIG (reference sequence). This CDR3 spans 12 amino acids. Here the CDR3 DNA reads TGTGCCTGGAGTGCAGTGAACACTGAAGCTTTCTTT. Protein sequence: CAWSAVNTEAFF. The full variable domain, rest sourced from reference TRBV30 and TRBJ1-1, is SQTIHQWPATLVQPVGSPLSLECTVEGTSNPNLYWYRQAAGRGLQLLFYSVGIGQISSEVPQNLSASRPQDRQFILSSKKLLLSDSGFYLCAWSAVNTEAFFGQGTRLTVV.

V and J are TRBV19 and TRBJ1-5; D possibly corresponds to TRBD1 (5 bases). Trimming shortened V by 6 bases and J by 2 bases, and 14 bases separated the two germline ends. CDR1 LNHDA and CDR2 SQIVND come from the germline V gene (reference sequence). The CDR3 runs 15 residues. The CDR3 sequence: CASRDQGPGNQPQHF. In DNA form, the CDR3 reads TGTGCCAGTAGGGATCAGGGCCCGGGCAATCAGCCCCAGCATTTT.

Only a few counts were recorded for this clonotype. The chain has TRBV19 and TRBJ2-4, with D perhaps matching TRBD1 or TRBD2 (5 bases each). The CDR3 is 17 amino acids. Trimming stripped 3 bases from V and 8 bases from J, with 23 bases between. Germline CDR1 reads LNHDA; CDR2 reads SQIVND (reference sequence). For the CDR3, the DNA is TGTGCCAGTAGTATTGGGGTAGGGGATTTCTTGGGGGACATTCAGTACTTC. Translation gives CASSIGVGDFLGDIQYF. Variable domain in full (rest from reference TRBV19 and TRBJ2-4): DGGITQSPKYLFRKEGQNVTLSCEQNLNHDAMYWYRQDPGQGLRLIYYSQIVNDFQKGDIAEGYSVSREKKESFPLTVTSAQKNPTAFYLCASSIGVGDFLGDIQYFGAGTRLSVL.

This chain links TRBV20-1 with TRBJ1-1; D gene uncertain. The germline V gene encodes CDR1 DFQATT and CDR2 SNEGSKA (reference sequence). This CDR3 comprises 14 residues. The ends were cut back, 1 base at V and 5 bases at J, with 14 bases in the middle. The CDR3 coding sequence is TGCAGTGCTAGAGCATTTGGAGGGATTACTGAAGCTTTCTTT. Its protein product is CSARAFGGITEAFF.

The chain links TRBV20-1 to TRBJ2-7; TRBD2 aligns across 8 bases. Germline CDR1 reads DFQATT; CDR2 reads SNEGSKA (reference sequence). This CDR3 is built from 14 residues. The J segment lost 3 bases and the V segment lost 1 base, leaving 5 bases of the junction unmatched. Here the CDR3 reads CSARALAVGYEQYF. The CDR3 nucleotides read TGCAGTGCTAGAGCACTAGCGGTGGGCTACGAGCAGTACTTC.

The V and J genes are TRBV3-1 and TRBJ2-2; unclear D gene. This CDR3 has 12 residues. Germline CDR1 and CDR2: LGHDT and YNNKEL (reference sequence). V gave up 4 bases and J gave up 6 bases, with 6 bases separating them. This chain's CDR3 is CASSPLAGELFF. The CDR3 DNA reads TGTGCCAGCAGCCCCCTAGCCGGGGAGCTGTTTTTT.

J is TRBJ2-7 and V is TRBV6-2 or TRBV6-3; TRBD2 matches at 8 bases. The CDR3 runs to 16 residues. Germline V gives CDR1 MNHEY, CDR2 SVGEGT. With 4 bases clipped from V and 1 base from J, the junction kept 9 bases outside the gene matches. The CDR3 reads CASSSLGSGGSYEQYF. The CDR3 DNA reads TGTGCCAGCAGTTCCTTGGGCAGCGGGGGATCCTACGAGCAGTACTTC.

This clonotype was recorded only once. This sequence joins TRBV9 and TRBJ1-3; TRBD1 matches at 8 bases. V was clipped by 5 bases and J by 0 bases; unmatched bases: 4. Germline V lookup: CDR1 SGDLS, CDR2 YYNGEE. The CDR3 sequence is 15 residues long. CDR3 protein: CASSTGGISGNTIYF. The CDR3 bases are TGTGCCAGCAGTACAGGGGGTATCTCTGGAAACACCATATATTTT. The full variable domain, its missing parts supplied by reference TRBV9 and TRBJ1-3, is DSGVTQTPKHLITATGQRVTLRCSPRSGDLSVYWYQQSLDQGLQFLIQYYNGEERAKGNILERFSAQQFPDLHSELNLSSLELGDSALYFCASSTGGISGNTIYFGEGSWLTVV.

This chain connects TRBV5-6 to TRBJ2-1, with no clear D. Germline V CDR1 and CDR2: SGHDT, YYEEEE. Between the trimmed V and J ends, which lost 1 base and 5 bases, there was a span of 7 bases. The CDR3 contains 13 residues. The CDR3: CASSLMYNNEQFF. CDR3 sequence (DNA): TGTGCCAGCAGCTTGATGTACAACAATGAGCAGTTCTTC.

This chain links TRBV7-3 with TRBJ1-2, with 10 bases identical to TRBD1. Germline V lookup: CDR1 SGHTA, CDR2 FQGTGA. This CDR3 has 16 amino acids. J lost 6 bases, V lost 4 bases, and 11 bases had no gene match. The CDR3 loop reads CASSSAGTGDQHGYTF. In nucleotides, the CDR3 is TGTGCCAGCAGCTCTGCAGGGACAGGGGATCAGCATGGCTACACCTTC.

The chain uses TRBV7-9 and TRBJ2-3; 11 bases agree with TRBD1. Trimming cost V 4 bases and J 3 bases; bases outside gene matches: 3. Germline V gene lookup returns CDR1 SEHNR and CDR2 FQNEAQ (reference sequence). This CDR3 spans 15 amino acids. The CDR3 region is CASSSDRGQTDTQYF. As DNA, the CDR3 is TGTGCCAGCAGCTCGGACAGGGGGCAAACAGATACGCAGTATTTT.

V usage is TRBV27 and J usage is TRBJ1-2; no definite D call. Germline V lookup: CDR1 MNHEY, CDR2 SMNVEV (reference sequence). This CDR3 spans 16 amino acids. Between the trimmed V and J ends, which lost 0 bases and 0 bases, there was a span of 11 bases. The CDR3 nucleotides read TGTGCCAGCAGTTTATCTCCGGGTTCCCCTAACTATGGCTACACCTTC. Translating gives CASSLSPGSPNYGYTF.

In DNA, the CDR3 is TGTGCCAGCTGCTTGCACTGGGATAGCAATCAGCCCCAGCATTTT. Translated: CASCLHWDSNQPQHF. V and J are TRBV27 and TRBJ1-5; no firm D call. Germline CDR1 MNHEY, CDR2 SMNVEV (reference sequence). The CDR3 has 15 amino acids. V lost 8 bases and J 0 bases, leaving 14 bases between the germline ends.

This clonotype was detected once. The gene calls are TRBV29-1 and TRBJ2-2; no firm D call. The V gene lost 2 bases and the J gene lost 6 bases, with 10 bases spanning the gap. Germline V lookup: CDR1 SQVTM, CDR2 ANQGSEA. This CDR3 has 13 residues. CDR3 sequence (DNA): TGCAGCGTTGAAAAACGGGTTGCCGGGGAGCTGTTTTTT. This encodes CSVEKRVAGELFF.